This entry is about one T cell receptor beta chain. As yet, its antigen is unknown. The sample belongs to a study of cytomegalovirus exposure and HLA in healthy donors. Study findings and constraints: Cytomegalovirus status was reportedly diagnosed by the classifier with high specificity and sensitivity. In an earlier analysis, in around 590 donors, most V segments appeared productive either ~87% or ~30% of the time.

The CDR3 has 14 residues. The germline V gene has CDR1 SGHTA and CDR2 FQGNSA. PCR employed 60 Vbeta and 13 Jbeta primers. The repertoire was sequenced with immunoSEQ multiplex PCR; TCRdb's copy has only in-frame clones and lacks some. The table records 150,000 to 200,000 clones, around 85% of them present only once. The origin of this receptor is a man between 18 and 29 years old in good health and CMV-seronegative. The gene calls are TRBV7-2 and TRBJ2-5, with 9 bases fitting TRBD1. The J call may be faulty, since TRBJ2-7 better matches the DNA end. The sequenced material came from PBMCs. The CDR3 is CASSRDRASYEQYF. The CDR3, as DNA: TGTGCCAGCAGCCGGGACAGGGCCTCCTACGAGCAGTACTTC.